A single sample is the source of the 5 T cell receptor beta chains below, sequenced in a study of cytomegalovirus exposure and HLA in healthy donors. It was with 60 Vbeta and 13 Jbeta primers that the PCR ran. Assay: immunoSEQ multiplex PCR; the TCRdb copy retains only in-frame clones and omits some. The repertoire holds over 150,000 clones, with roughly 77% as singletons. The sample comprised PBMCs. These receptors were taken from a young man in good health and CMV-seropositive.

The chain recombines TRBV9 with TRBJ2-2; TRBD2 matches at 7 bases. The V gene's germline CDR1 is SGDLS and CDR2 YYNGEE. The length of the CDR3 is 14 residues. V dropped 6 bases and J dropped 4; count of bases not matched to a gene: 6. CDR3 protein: CASTTGGGTGELFF. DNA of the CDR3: TGTGCCAGCACAACTGGGGGGGGCACCGGGGAGCTGTTTTTT.

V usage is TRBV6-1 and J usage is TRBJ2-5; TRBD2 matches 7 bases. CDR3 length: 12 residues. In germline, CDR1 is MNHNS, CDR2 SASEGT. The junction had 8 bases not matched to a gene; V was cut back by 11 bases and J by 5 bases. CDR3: CAGAGDTETQYF. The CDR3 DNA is TGTGCCGGGGCGGGAGATACTGAGACCCAGTACTTC.

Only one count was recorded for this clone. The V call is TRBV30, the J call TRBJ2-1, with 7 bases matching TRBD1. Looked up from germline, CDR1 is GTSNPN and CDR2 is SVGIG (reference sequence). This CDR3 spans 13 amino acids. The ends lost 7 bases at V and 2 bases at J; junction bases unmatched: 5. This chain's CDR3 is CASTGVTYNEQFF. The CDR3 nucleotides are TGTGCCTCAACAGGGGTTACCTACAATGAGCAGTTCTTC.

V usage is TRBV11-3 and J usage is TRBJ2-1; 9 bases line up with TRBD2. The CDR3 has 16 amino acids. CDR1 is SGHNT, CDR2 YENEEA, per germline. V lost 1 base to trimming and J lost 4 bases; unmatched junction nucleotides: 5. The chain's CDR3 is CASSLAPSGTYNEQFF. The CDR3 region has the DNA TGTGCCAGCAGCTTAGCCCCTAGCGGGACTTACAATGAGCAGTTCTTC.

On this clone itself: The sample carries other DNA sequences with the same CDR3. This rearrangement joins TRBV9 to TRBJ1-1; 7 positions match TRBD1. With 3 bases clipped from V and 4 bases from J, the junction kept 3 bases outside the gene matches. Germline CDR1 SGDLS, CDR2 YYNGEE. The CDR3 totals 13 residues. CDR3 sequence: CASSGSGGTEAFF. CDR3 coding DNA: TGTGCCAGCAGCGGATCAGGGGGCACTGAAGCTTTCTTT.